Each of the 24 T cell receptor beta chains below was sequenced from the same sample in a study of blood T cell repertoires in COVID-19. TCRdb keeps only in-frame clones here, not all; method: immunoSEQ multiplex PCR. The sample has about 120,000 clones, around 90% seen once. Source material: peripheral blood. The source is a woman in her fifties or sixties with acute or convalescent COVID-19.

CDR3: CASSIGSATNEKLFF. CDR3 nucleotides: TGTGCCAGTAGTATAGGCAGCGCAACTAATGAAAAACTGTTTTTT. The J gene is TRBJ1-4, the V gene TRBV19, with unresolved D. The germline V and J ends were trimmed by 1 base and 0 bases, with 6 bases remaining between them. Germline loops: CDR1 LNHDA, CDR2 SQIVND (reference sequence). There are 15 residues in the CDR3. The whole variable domain, filled in from reference TRBV19 and TRBJ1-4, reads DGGITQSPKYLFRKEGQNVTLSCEQNLNHDAMYWYRQDPGQGLRLIYYSQIVNDFQKGDIAEGYSVSREKKESFPLTVTSAQKNPTAFYLCASSIGSATNEKLFFGSGTQLSVL.

This chain joins TRBV19 and TRBJ2-2; 11 nucleotides align to TRBD2. This CDR3 contains 16 residues. Per germline, CDR1 LNHDA and CDR2 SQIVND (reference sequence). Unmatched junction bases numbered 4, after V lost 4 bases and J lost 3 bases. The CDR3 here is CASSKRGLADTGELFF. The CDR3 coding sequence is TGTGCCAGTAGTAAGAGGGGACTAGCGGACACCGGGGAGCTGTTTTTT.

V gene TRBV7-9 combines with J gene TRBJ2-7; TRBD2 aligns across 7 bases. The V gene's germline CDR1 is SEHNR and CDR2 FQNEAQ (reference sequence). Germline trimming cut 5 bases from V and 2 bases from J; bases unmatched to any gene: 6. The CDR3 covers 14 residues. CDR3 sequence reads: CASSPGLETYEQYF. The CDR3, as DNA: TGTGCCAGCAGCCCAGGACTAGAAACCTACGAGCAGTACTTC.

V gene TRBV5-5 combines with J gene TRBJ1-2; 9 positions agree with TRBD1. Germline V lookup: CDR1 SGHKS, CDR2 YYEKEE (reference sequence). V shed 2 bases, J shed 2 bases, and the junction held 4 bases outside the gene matches. The length of the CDR3 is 15 residues. CDR3 residues: CASSFEQGANYGYTF. Here the CDR3 DNA reads TGTGCCAGCAGCTTCGAACAGGGGGCCAACTATGGCTACACCTTC.

J is TRBJ1-2 and V is TRBV13, with 11 bases that match TRBD1. Germline CDR1 and CDR2: PRHDT and FYEKMQ (reference sequence). V trimming: 5 bases; J trimming: 4 bases; junction bases outside the gene matches: 3. The CDR3 is made up of 14 amino acids. DNA for the CDR3: TGTGCCAGCAGCCAGGGGACAGGGGGCTATGGCTACACCTTC. Amino acids: CASSQGTGGYGYTF.

V is TRBV2 and J is TRBJ2-2; TRBD1 matches 8 bases. Trimming removed 5 bases from V and 0 bases from J; junction bases left unmatched: 2. This CDR3 contains 15 residues. Germline loops: CDR1 SNHLY, CDR2 FYNNEI. CDR3 sequence (DNA): TGTGCCAGCAGTTCACAGGGGGCGAACACCGGGGAGCTGTTTTTT. It codes for CASSSQGANTGELFF.

The V and J genes are TRBV7-9 and TRBJ2-1; 8 nucleotides agree with TRBD1. V lost 5 bases, J lost 2 bases, and 8 bases stayed unmatched. CDR1 is SEHNR, CDR2 FQNEAQ, per germline (reference sequence). The CDR3 length is 16 residues. CDR3 sequence: CASSRNTGGTYNEQFF. CDR3 DNA sequence: TGTGCCAGCAGCAGAAACACAGGGGGTACCTACAATGAGCAGTTCTTC.

The chain carries TRBV6-6 and TRBJ1-5; 9 positions agree with TRBD1. The CDR3 has 14 residues. The V segment lost 8 bases and the J segment 6 bases; nucleotides outside the gene matches: 8. Germline assignment: CDR1 MNHNY and CDR2 SVGAGI (reference sequence). The CDR3 region has the DNA TGTGCCAGCGGCCCCACAGGGGGCGGTCAGCCCCAGCATTTT. Its protein is CASGPTGGGQPQHF.

The chain recombines TRBV18 with TRBJ2-7, with D perhaps TRBD1 (5 bases). The germline CDR1 and CDR2 sequences are KGHSH and LQKENI. Trimming shortened V by 1 base and J by 6 bases, and 22 bases separated the two germline ends. CDR3 size: 17 residues. CDR3 DNA sequence: TGTGCCAGCTCACCACAATTACAAGGCGCAGGGAAAACCGAGCAGTACTTC. Translated, it gives CASSPQLQGAGKTEQYF.

The chain recombines TRBV6-5 with TRBJ2-3; tentative D call: TRBD2 (7 bases). Trimming took 11 bases from V and 8 from J, leaving 23 bases between them. The CDR3 sequence is 14 residues long. CDR1 is MNHEY, CDR2 SVGAGI, per germline. As DNA, the CDR3 is TGTGCCTGCGGGGGCGATCCCTCTCTTTCTACGCAGTATTTT. It yields the protein CACGGDPSLSTQYF.

Here the CDR3 DNA reads TGTGCCAGCAGTAACCGTTGGGACATCGCTGAAGCTTTCTTT. Encoded protein: CASSNRWDIAEAFF. The chain carries TRBV6-5 and TRBJ1-1; D might be TRBD1 (6 bases). V was pared by 5 bases and J by 6 bases, with 16 bases between. There are 14 residues in the CDR3. Germline CDR1 is MNHEY and CDR2 is SVGAGI.

The chain uses TRBV3-1 (or the pseudogene TRBV3-2) and TRBJ2-3; TRBD2 agrees at 16 bases. This CDR3 is built from 19 residues. CDR1 is LGHDT and CDR2 is YNNKEL in the germline V gene (reference sequence). J lost 3 bases, V lost 0 bases, and 6 bases had no gene match. The CDR3 DNA follows: TGTGCCAGCAGCCAAGATCCGGGACTAGCGGGAGGGCGGACAGATACGCAGTATTTT. This translates into CASSQDPGLAGGRTDTQYF.

The chain recombines TRBV4-2 with TRBJ2-7; tentatively, D is TRBD2 (6 bases). The CDR3 runs to 14 residues. Germline V CDR1 and CDR2: LGHNA, YNFKEQ. V lost 5 bases to trimming and J lost 0 bases, with 11 bases between them. This CDR3 reads CASSDYSGSYEQYF. The CDR3, as DNA: TGTGCCAGCAGCGACTATAGCGGCTCCTACGAGCAGTACTTC.

The V call is TRBV12-2, the J call TRBJ1-2; TRBD1 is taken as the D call from the table, unchecked against the DNA. TRBV12-2 is flagged as a pseudogene. The CDR3 extends over 15 amino acids. The CDR3 sequence is CASRPGQGANYGYTF. Here the CDR3 DNA reads TGTGCAAGTCGCCCAGGACAGGGGGCGAACTATGGCTACACCTTC.

The J gene is TRBJ2-7, the V gene TRBV27; D possibly corresponds to TRBD1 (5 bases). Germline V gene sequence: CDR1 MNHEY, CDR2 SMNVEV (reference sequence). The CDR3 covers 15 residues. With 5 bases removed from V and 5 bases from J, the gap between germline ends came to 19 bases. The CDR3 sequence: CASSRWKPQGNEQYF. For the CDR3, the DNA is TGTGCCAGCAGTAGATGGAAGCCTCAGGGAAACGAGCAGTACTTC.

J is TRBJ2-5 and V is TRBV6-2 or TRBV6-3; 7 positions agree with TRBD2. Per germline, CDR1 MNHEY and CDR2 SVGEGT. This CDR3 comprises 15 residues. Trimming took 3 bases from V and 4 from J; bases not matched to a gene: 8. The CDR3 DNA is TGTGCCAGCAGTTATAAGCGGGAACAACGAGAGACCCAGTACTTC. Translation: CASSYKREQRETQYF.

The rearrangement links TRBV12-3 or TRBV12-4 to TRBJ2-5; perhaps TRBD1 as D (6 bases). The CDR3 is 13 amino acids. Between the trimmed V and J ends, which lost 6 bases and 4 bases, there was a span of 12 bases. The CDR3 nucleotides are TGTGCCAGCAGAGCACAGGGTATAGAGACCCAGTACTTC. Translating it yields CASRAQGIETQYF.

This sequence joins TRBV7-2 and TRBJ2-1, with D tentatively TRBD1 (8 bases). Trimming took 5 bases from V and 7 from J, leaving 12 bases between them. Per germline, CDR1 SGHTA and CDR2 FQGNSA. CDR3 size: 13 residues. The CDR3 DNA reads TGTGCCAGCAGCCCACAGGGGGGGAATGAGCAGTTCTTC. Protein: CASSPQGGNEQFF.

This chain joins TRBV6-2 or TRBV6-3 and TRBJ1-5, with D tentatively TRBD1 (5 bases). The CDR3 loop spans 18 amino acids. Trimming pared 6 bases from V and 2 bases from J, leaving 23 bases between. Germline lookup yields CDR1 MNHEY and CDR2 SVGEGT. This CDR3 reads CASSLPRGGVRGNQPQHF. The CDR3 coding sequence is TGTGCCAGCAGCCTCCCTCGGGGGGGGGTTCGCGGCAATCAGCCCCAGCATTTT.

The chain joins TRBV10-3 to TRBJ2-5; TRBD1 matches 7 bases. Germline lookup yields CDR1 ENHRY and CDR2 SYGVKD. V trimming: 10 bases; J trimming: 5 bases; junction bases outside the gene matches: 10. CDR3 length equals 13 residues. CDR3 residues: CATKDQQGETQYF. The CDR3 bases are TGTGCCACCAAGGACCAACAGGGGGAGACCCAGTACTTC.

V is TRBV6-5 and J is TRBJ2-7; 9 bases align to TRBD1. The junction had 2 bases not matched to a gene; V was cut back by 9 bases and J by 2 bases. Germline assignment: CDR1 MNHEY and CDR2 SVGAGI. This CDR3 has 12 residues. CDR3 residues: CASRQGAYEQYF. The CDR3 region has the DNA TGTGCCAGTCGACAGGGGGCCTACGAGCAGTACTTC.

The chain links TRBV6-5 to TRBJ1-5; TRBD1 matches at 8 bases. CDR3 length: 15 residues. Germline loops: CDR1 MNHEY, CDR2 SVGAGI. The junction had 6 bases not matched to a gene; V was cut back by 6 bases and J by 2 bases. CDR3 sequence: CASSSGGAGNQPQHF. In nucleotides, the CDR3 is TGTGCCAGCAGCTCAGGGGGCGCGGGCAATCAGCCCCAGCATTTT.

The gene calls are TRBV12-5 and TRBJ2-7; a weak D match, TRBD1 (6 bases). This CDR3 has 14 residues. Trimming took off 2 bases at V and 0 bases at J, with 8 bases between the two ends. Germline assignment: CDR1 LGHNT and CDR2 FRNRAP. The CDR3, as DNA: TGTGCTAGTGGTTTGAGGACAGTCTCCTACGAGCAGTACTTC. As protein: CASGLRTVSYEQYF.

This rearrangement joins TRBV6-1 to TRBJ1-1; TRBD1 aligns across 7 bases. V lost 0 bases, J lost 4 bases, and 2 bases stayed unmatched. CDR3 length: 14 amino acids. CDR1 MNHNS and CDR2 SASEGT come from the germline V gene. This chain's CDR3 is CASSEAGGLTEAFF. The CDR3 DNA follows: TGTGCCAGCAGTGAAGCAGGGGGCCTCACTGAAGCTTTCTTT.